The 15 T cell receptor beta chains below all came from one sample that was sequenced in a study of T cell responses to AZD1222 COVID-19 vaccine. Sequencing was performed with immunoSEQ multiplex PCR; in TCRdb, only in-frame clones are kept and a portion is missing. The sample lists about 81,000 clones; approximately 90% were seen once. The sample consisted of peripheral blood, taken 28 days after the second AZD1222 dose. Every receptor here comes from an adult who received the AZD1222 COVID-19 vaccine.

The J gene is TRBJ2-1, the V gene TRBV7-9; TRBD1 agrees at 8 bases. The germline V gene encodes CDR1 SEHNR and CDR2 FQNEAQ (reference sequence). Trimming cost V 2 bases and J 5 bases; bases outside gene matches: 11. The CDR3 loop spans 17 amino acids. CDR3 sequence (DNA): TGTGCCAGCAGCTTACCCCGGACAGGGAAGGTCCACAATGAGCAGTTCTTC. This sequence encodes CASSLPRTGKVHNEQFF.

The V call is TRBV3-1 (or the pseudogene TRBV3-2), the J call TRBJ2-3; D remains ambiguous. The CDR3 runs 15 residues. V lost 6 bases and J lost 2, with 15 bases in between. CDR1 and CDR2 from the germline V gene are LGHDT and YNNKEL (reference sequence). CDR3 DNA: TGTGCCAGCAGACGCGACCGCCTGCCCACAGATACGCAGTATTTT. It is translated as CASRRDRLPTDTQYF.

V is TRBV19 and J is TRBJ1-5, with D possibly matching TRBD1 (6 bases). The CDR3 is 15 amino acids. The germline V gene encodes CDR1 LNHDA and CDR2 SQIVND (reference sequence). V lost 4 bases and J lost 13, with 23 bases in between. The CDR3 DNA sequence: TGTGCCAGTAGTACCTCGGGGGGGCGCAGAGTCACACAGCATTTT. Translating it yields CASSTSGGRRVTQHF.

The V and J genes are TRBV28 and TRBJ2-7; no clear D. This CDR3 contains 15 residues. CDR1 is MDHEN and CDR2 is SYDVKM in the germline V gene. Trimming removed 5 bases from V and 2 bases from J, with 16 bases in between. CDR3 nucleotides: TGTGCCAGCAGTCCCAGCACACAGACAACCTACGAGCAGTACTTC. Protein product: CASSPSTQTTYEQYF.

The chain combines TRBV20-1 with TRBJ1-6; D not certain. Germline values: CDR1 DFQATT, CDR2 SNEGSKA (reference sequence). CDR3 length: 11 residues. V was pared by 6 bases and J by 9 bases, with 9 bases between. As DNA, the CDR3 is TGCAGTGCCAGCTCGGGTTCACCCCTCCACTTT. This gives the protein CSASSGSPLHF.

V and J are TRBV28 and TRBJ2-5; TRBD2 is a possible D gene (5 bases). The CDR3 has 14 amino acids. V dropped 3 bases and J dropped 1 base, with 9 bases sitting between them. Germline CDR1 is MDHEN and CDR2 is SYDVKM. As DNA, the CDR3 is TGTGCCAGCAGTTTCACTAGTTCCCAAGAGACCCAGTACTTC. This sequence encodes CASSFTSSQETQYF.

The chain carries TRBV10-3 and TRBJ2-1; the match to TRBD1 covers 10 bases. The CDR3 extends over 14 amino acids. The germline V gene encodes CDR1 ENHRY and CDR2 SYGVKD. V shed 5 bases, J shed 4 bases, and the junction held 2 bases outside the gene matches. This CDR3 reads CAISSGQGYNEQFF. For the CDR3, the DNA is TGTGCCATCAGTTCGGGACAGGGGTACAATGAGCAGTTCTTC.

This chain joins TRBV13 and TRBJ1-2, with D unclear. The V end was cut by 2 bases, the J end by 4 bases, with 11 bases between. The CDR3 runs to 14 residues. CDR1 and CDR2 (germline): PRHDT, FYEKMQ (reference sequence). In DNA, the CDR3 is TGTGCCAGCAGCTTAAGGAGGGCGGGCTATGGCTACACCTTC. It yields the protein CASSLRRAGYGYTF.

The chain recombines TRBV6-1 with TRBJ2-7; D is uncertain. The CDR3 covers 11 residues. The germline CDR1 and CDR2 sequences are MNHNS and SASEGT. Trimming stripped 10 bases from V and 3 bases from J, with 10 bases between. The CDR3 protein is CAISVGYEQYF. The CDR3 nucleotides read TGTGCCATTAGTGTTGGCTACGAGCAGTACTTC.

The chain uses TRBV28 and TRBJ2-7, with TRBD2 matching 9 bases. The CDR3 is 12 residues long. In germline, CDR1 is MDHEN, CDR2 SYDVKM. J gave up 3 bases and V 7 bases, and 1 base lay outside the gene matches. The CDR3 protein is CASKREDYEQYF. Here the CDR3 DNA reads TGTGCCAGCAAGCGGGAGGACTACGAGCAGTACTTC.

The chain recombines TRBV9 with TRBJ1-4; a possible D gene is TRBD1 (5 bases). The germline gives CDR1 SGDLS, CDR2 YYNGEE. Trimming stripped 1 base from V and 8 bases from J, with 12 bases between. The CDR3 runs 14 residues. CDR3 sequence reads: CASSVLGDWEKLFF. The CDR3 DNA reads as TGTGCCAGCAGCGTATTGGGGGACTGGGAAAAACTGTTTTTT.

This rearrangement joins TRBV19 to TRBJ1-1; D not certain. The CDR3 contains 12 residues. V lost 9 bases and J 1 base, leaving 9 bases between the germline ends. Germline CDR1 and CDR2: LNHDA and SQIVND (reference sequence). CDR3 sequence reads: CASGNGNTEAFF. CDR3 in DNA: TGTGCCAGCGGAAATGGGAACACTGAAGCTTTCTTT.

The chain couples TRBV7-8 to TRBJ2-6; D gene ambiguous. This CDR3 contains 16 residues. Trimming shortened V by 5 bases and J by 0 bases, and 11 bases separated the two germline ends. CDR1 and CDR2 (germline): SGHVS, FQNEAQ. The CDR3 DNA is TGTGCCAGCAGCCCGACAACAAGCTCTGGGGCCAACGTCCTGACTTTC. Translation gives CASSPTTSSGANVLTF.

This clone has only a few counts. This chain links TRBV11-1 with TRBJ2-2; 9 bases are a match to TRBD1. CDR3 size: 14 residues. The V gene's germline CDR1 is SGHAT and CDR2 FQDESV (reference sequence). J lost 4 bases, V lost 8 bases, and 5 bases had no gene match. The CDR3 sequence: CASGRDRATGELFF. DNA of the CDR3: TGTGCCAGCGGGAGGGACAGGGCCACCGGGGAGCTGTTTTTT.

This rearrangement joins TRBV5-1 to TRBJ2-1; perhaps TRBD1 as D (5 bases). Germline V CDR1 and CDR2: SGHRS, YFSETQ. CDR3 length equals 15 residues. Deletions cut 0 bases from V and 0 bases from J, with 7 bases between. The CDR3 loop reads CASSLGQNSYNEQFF. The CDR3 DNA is TGCGCCAGCAGCTTGGGACAGAACTCCTACAATGAGCAGTTCTTC.